The text below deals with one TCR beta chain. This clone showed up just a few times. The specificity of this receptor is unknown. There are no base qualities to consult, and no much larger clone falls within one base. The CDR3 spans 12 residues, from the cysteine through the phenylalanine. Solely the CDR3 DNA is kept, with 36 bases framed from the first base. Relative to germline, V is 2 bases shorter and J is 8 bases shorter, with 9 bases between their ends. The germline V gene (reference sequence) sets CDR1 to LGHDT and CDR2 to YNNKEL. The collaborating institutions used their own protocols to collect whole blood in K2EDTA tubes. For TCRbeta analysis, collaborator samples were shipped as frozen whole blood, as isolated PBMCs, or as DNA extracted from either sample type. TCRbeta CDR3 regions were amplified from genomic DNA by means of the immunoSEQ Assay, a bias-controlled multiplex PCR. Per the source publication's procedure: The number of nucleated cells in each sample was estimated by amplification of reference gene primers within the assay. To quantify the absolute abundance of each unique TCRbeta CDR3 rearrangement, sequence reads were collapsed and filtered. For each sample, productive Simpson clonality was calculated by taking the square root of Simpson's diversity index across productive rearrangements. The table comes from immuneACCESS by way of TCRdb, which keeps in-frame sequences with V and J called. Part of the clones is missing from these tables; in studies checked, under half for an unresolved V gene and the rest for unknown reasons. V and J calls plus clone size are reproduced from that table; the DNA served to infer D and trimming. Here the sample has a few hundred thousand clones; around 88% occur a single time. The ten largest make up approximately 1.2% of the sample.

This sample stems from a study of blood T cell repertoires in COVID-19 (dated by TCRdb to the early 2020s). At the level of the whole study: Samples covering the acute and convalescent phases of COVID-19 were provided by collaborators in the United States, Italy and Spain. The prospective study material was composed of cDNA or gDNA derived from T cells, B-cell-depleted T cells, or PBMCs. Subjects who had been exposed to COVID-19, were actively infected with it, or had recovered from it provided the deeply sampled blood TCRbeta repertoires that made up the dataset. A freely available public database, intended as a resource for researchers studying the immune response to SARS-CoV-2, is where the repertoires were released. Samples were obtained from the ongoing ImmuneRACE study (first 160 participants) and from some 1,200 subjects provided by 6 global collaborators. Sample metadata almost always included a de-identified subject ID, COVID-19 status, age in years and sex. Where HLA class I and class II types were available, the types were taken from metadata supplied by the sample provider, not from assay-based typing. Overall study results and their limits: Clinical and demographic metadata were provided uncurated, with the amount varying by source and participant.

Sequenced input: peripheral blood. Recombination connected TRBV3-1 (or the pseudogene TRBV3-2) to TRBJ1-2; perhaps TRBD1 is the D gene, with 5 bases matching. The TCR sequence derives from a woman between 50 and 59 years old with acute or convalescent COVID-19. The nucleotide sequence reads as follows: TGTGCCAGCAGCCAAAATGACAGAGGCTACACCTTC. This codes for CASSQNDRGYTF.